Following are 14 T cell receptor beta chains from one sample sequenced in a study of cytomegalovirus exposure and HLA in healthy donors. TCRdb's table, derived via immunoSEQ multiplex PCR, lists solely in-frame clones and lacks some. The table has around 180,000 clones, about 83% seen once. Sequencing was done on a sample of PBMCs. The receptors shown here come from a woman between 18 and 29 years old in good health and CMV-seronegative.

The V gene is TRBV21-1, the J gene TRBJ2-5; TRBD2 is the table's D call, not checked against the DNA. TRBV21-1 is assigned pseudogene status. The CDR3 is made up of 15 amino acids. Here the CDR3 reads CASSFREDRGETQYF. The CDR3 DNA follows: TGTGCCAGCAGTTTCAGGGAGGACCGGGGGGAGACCCAGTACTTC.

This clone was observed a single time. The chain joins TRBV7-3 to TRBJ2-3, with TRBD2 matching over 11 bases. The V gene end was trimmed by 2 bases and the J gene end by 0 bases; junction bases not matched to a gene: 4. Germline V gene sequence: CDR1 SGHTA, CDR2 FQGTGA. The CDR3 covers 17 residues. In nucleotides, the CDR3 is TGTGCCAGCAGCTTAGGGCTAGCGGGGGGTAGCACAGATACGCAGTATTTT. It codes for CASSLGLAGGSTDTQYF.

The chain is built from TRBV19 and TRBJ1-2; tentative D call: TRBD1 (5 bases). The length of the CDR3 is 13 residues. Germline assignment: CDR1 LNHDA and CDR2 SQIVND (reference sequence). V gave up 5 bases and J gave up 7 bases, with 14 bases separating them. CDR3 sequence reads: CASSVRVTLGYTF. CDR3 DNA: TGTGCCAGTAGTGTCAGGGTAACGCTTGGCTACACCTTC.

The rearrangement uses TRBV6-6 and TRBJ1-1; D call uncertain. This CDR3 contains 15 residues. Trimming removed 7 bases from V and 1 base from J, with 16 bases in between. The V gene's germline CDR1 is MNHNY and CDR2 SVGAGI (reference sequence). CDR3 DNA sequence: TGTGCCAGCACCAAAATGTTCGAGGGGAACACTGAAGCTTTCTTT. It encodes CASTKMFEGNTEAFF.

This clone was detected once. The CDR3 coding sequence is TGTGCCAGCAGTATCCGGGACTCCTACGAGCAGTACTTC. This translates into CASSIRDSYEQYF. The V and J genes are TRBV6-1 and TRBJ2-7; D might be TRBD2 (5 bases). V was shortened by 5 bases and J by 0 bases, with 8 bases between the two germline ends. Germline-derived CDR1 and CDR2 are MNHNS and SASEGT. There are 13 residues in the CDR3.

In DNA, the CDR3 is TGTGCCTGGAGTAAACGACATAGCGGGACATACACAGATACGCAGTATTTT. The encoded protein is CAWSKRHSGTYTDTQYF. The chain carries TRBV30 and TRBJ2-3, with 8 bases that match TRBD2. The CDR3 is made up of 17 amino acids. Unmatched junction bases numbered 12, after V lost 2 bases and J lost 2 bases. CDR1 and CDR2 from the germline V gene are GTSNPN and SVGIG (reference sequence).

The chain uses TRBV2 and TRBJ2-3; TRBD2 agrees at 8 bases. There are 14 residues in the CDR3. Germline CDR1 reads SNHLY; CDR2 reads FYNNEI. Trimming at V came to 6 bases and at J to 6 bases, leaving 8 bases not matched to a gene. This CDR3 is CASRTGTSSDTQYF. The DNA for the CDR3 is TGTGCCAGCAGGACCGGGACTAGTTCTGATACGCAGTATTTT.

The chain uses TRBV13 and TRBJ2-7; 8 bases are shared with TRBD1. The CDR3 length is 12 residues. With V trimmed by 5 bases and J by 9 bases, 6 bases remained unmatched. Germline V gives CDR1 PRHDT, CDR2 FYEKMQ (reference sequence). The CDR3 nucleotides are TGTGCCAGCAGCGATACAGGGGGAGCGCAGTACTTC. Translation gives CASSDTGGAQYF.

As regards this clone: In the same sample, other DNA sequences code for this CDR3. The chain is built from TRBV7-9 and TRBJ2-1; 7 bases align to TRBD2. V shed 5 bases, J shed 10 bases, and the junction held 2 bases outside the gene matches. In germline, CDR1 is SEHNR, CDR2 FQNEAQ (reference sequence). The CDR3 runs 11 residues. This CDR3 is CASSLGGEQFF. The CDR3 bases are TGTGCCAGCAGCCTGGGGGGGGAGCAGTTCTTC.

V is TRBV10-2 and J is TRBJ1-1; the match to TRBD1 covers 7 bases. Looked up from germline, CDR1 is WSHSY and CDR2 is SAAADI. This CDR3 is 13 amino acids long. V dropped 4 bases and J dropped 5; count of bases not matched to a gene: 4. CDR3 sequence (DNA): TGCGCCAGCAGTGGACAGGGAGTGACTGAAGCTTTCTTT. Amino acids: CASSGQGVTEAFF.

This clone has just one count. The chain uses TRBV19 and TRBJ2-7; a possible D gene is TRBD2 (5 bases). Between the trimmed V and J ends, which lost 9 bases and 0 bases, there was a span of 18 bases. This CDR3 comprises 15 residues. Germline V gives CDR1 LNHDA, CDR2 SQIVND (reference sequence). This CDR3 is CASSHLLGGSYEQYF. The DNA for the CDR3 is TGTGCCAGCTCCCATCTCCTAGGAGGCTCCTACGAGCAGTACTTC.

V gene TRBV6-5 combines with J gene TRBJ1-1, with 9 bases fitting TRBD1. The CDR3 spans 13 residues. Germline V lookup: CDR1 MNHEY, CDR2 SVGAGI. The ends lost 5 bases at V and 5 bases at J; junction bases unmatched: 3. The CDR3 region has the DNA TGTGCCAGCAGTCCGACAGGGGGGACTGAAGCTTTCTTT. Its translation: CASSPTGGTEAFF.

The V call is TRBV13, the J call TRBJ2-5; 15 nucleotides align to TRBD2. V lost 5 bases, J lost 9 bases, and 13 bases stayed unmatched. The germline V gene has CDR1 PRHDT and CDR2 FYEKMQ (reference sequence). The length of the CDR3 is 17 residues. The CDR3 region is CASSPTGTSGGSGAQYF. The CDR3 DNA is TGTGCCAGCAGCCCAACCGGGACTAGCGGGGGGTCCGGGGCCCAGTACTTC. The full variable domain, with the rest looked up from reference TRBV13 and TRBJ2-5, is AAGVIQSPRHLIKEKRETATLKCYPIPRHDTVYWYQQGPGQDPQFLISFYEKMQSDKGSIPDRFSAQQFSDYHSELNMSSLELGDSALYFCASSPTGTSGGSGAQYFGPGTRLLVL.

The CDR3 region is CASKLDRVTDTQYF. The CDR3 DNA follows: TGTGCCAGCAAGTTAGACAGGGTAACAGATACGCAGTATTTT. The chain employs TRBV2 and TRBJ2-3, with 7 bases matching TRBD1. Germline values: CDR1 SNHLY, CDR2 FYNNEI. Trimming at V came to 7 bases and at J to 3 bases, leaving 7 bases not matched to a gene. This CDR3 region has 14 residues.